The source of this T cell receptor (beta chain) is a study of molecular identifiers for immune sequencing clone quantification. Study-level findings and limits: Clones above 20 RNA copies contained over 99% of effector molecules and under 1% of naive molecules.

This clonotype showed up just a few times. Its target is not known. Making the bulk TCR libraries relied on previously described methods and listed TCR primers. TCRdb called the PCR reads again in MiXCR, with one record for every CDR3 protein. In the table there are fewer than 45,000 distinct CDR3 sequences, approximately 22% of which are singletons. The CDR3 is 16 amino acids. With 2 bases clipped from V and 4 bases from J, the junction kept 10 bases outside the gene matches. CDR1 and CDR2 from the germline V gene are MGHRA and YSYEKL. Specimen: naive CD8+ T cells from blood, with Jurkat cell RNA spiked in. Described subset: FACS-sorted CD8+CD4-CCR7+CD45RA+ naive T cells. The receptor was derived from a human donor in good health. Some libraries in this study had Jurkat cell RNA spiked in. The gene calls are TRBV4-1 and TRBJ2-7, with 8 bases lining up with TRBD1. The CDR3 coding sequence is TGCGCCAGCAGCCAACAAACCGGGACAGGAGCTTACGAGCAGTACTTC. Translation gives CASSQQTGTGAYEQYF.